This T cell receptor beta chain was obtained from a study of shared clonotypes between healthy human individuals. Per the original data handling: From ImmunoSEQ came sequences covering only the junction and carrying no quality scores, so filtering differed. Using immunoSEQ multiplex PCR, the repertoire was profiled, and TCRdb retains in-frame clones only, with some absent. D and trimming come from the DNA, and the V and J calls and clone size come from that table. This table has fewer than 650,000 clones, 76% appearing once. Trimming cost V 3 bases and J 0 bases, with 7 bases left between them. The CDR3 is made up of 14 amino acids. The V gene's germline CDR1 is MDHEN and CDR2 SYDVKM.

This chain joins TRBV28 and TRBJ2-3; TRBD2 is a possible D gene (5 bases). This sequence originates from a woman aged 40 to 49 in good health. Some clones in this sample may be carry-over from other donors' samples. Sequencing was carried out using PBMCs. DNA for the CDR3: TGTGCCAGCAGTTTCGGACTTAGCACAGATACGCAGTATTTT. It translates to CASSFGLSTDTQYF.